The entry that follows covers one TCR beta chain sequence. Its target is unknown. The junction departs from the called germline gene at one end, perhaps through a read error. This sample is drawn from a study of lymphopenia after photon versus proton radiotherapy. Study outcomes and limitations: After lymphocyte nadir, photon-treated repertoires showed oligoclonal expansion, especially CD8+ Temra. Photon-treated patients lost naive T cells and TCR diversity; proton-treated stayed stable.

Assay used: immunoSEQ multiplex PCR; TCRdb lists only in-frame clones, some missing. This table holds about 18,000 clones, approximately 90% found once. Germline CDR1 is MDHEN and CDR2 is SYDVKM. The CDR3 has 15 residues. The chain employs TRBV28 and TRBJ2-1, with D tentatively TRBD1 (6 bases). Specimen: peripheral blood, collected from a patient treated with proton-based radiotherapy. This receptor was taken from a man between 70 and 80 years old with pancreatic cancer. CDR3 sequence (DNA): TGTGCCAACAGTTTATGGACAGATTCCTACAATGAGCAGTTCTTC. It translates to CANSLWTDSYNEQFF.